The present T cell receptor (beta chain) was sequenced within a study of shared clonotypes between healthy human individuals. For the study at large: CD4 naive and CD4 memory each took three plates per donor, while CD8 naive took two and CD8 memory one. Study conclusions and caveats: As a rule, naive subsets had a larger estimated richness than memory subsets.

Splitting the CD4+ cells yielded a CD45RA+ naive subset and a CD45RA-negative memory subset. Comment on this clone: Its antigen is currently unknown.

On sorted subsets, replicate PCRs used 150 to 250 ng DNA, or about 30,000 T cell genomes. This table comes from immunoSEQ multiplex PCR, and its TCRdb copy is limited to in-frame clones, with some not included. The sample has more than 900,000 clones; about 80% are singletons. The CDR3 has 12 residues. Looked up from germline, CDR1 is SNHLY and CDR2 is FYNNEI. With 7 bases removed from V and 8 bases from J, the gap between germline ends came to 12 bases. Input material: memory CD4+ T cells from PBMCs. Noted subset: CD45RA-negative fraction. The TCR originated in a man younger than 35 in good health. Some clones in this sample may be carry-over from other donors' samples. The chain joins TRBV2 to TRBJ1-5; maybe TRBD1 (5 bases). The CDR3 DNA reads as TGTGCCAGCAAAGAAGGAGGGGAGCCCCAGCATTTT. Translation gives CASKEGGEPQHF.